This T cell receptor beta chain is drawn from a study of blood T cell repertoires in COVID-19. Clones were sequenced by immunoSEQ multiplex PCR, and TCRdb holds only the in-frame ones, with some missing. The sample carries about 100,000 clones, around 90% recorded once. The CDR3 totals 11 residues. The ends were cut back, 1 base at V and 12 bases at J, with 10 bases in the middle. In germline, CDR1 is DFQATT, CDR2 SNEGSKA (reference sequence). The genes are TRBV20-1 and TRBJ2-1; possibly TRBD2 for D (6 bases). The sequence was obtained from a woman aged 55-75 years with acute or convalescent COVID-19. Sequenced sample: peripheral blood. Here the CDR3 DNA reads TGCAGTGCTAGAGGGGGAGGACGGCAGTTCTTC. Its protein is CSARGGGRQFF.